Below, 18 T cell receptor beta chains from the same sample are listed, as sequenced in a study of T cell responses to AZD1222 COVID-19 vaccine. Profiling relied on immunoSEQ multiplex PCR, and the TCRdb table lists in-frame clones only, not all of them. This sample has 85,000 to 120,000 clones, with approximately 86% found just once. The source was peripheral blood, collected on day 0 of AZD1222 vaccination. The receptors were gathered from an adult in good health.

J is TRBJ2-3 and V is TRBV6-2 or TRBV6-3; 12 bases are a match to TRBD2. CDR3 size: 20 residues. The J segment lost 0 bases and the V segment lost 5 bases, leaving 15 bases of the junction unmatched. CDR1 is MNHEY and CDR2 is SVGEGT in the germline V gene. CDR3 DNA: TGTGCCAGCAGTCGCCCACTTCTAGCGGGGGGGCCTCCTAGCACAGATACGCAGTATTTT. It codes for CASSRPLLAGGPPSTDTQYF.

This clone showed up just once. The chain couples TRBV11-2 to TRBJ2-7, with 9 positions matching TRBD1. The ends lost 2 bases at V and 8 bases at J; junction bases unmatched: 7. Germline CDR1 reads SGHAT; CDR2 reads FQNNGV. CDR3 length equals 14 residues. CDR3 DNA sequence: TGTGCCAGCAGCTTACGGGACAGGGACTTCAAGCAGTACTTC. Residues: CASSLRDRDFKQYF. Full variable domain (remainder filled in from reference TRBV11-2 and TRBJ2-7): EAGVAQSPRYKIIEKRQSVAFWCNPISGHATLYWYQQILGQGPKLLIQFQNNGVVDDSQLPKDRFSAERLKGVDSTLKIQPAKLEDSAVYLCASSLRDRDFKQYFGPGTRLTVT.

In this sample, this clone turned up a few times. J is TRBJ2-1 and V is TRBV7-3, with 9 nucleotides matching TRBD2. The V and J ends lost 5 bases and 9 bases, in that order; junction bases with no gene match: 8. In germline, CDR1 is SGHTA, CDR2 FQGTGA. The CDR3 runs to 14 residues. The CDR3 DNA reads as TGTGCCAGCAGCCTTAGCGGGAGTGGCGGTGAGCAGTTCTTC. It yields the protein CASSLSGSGGEQFF.

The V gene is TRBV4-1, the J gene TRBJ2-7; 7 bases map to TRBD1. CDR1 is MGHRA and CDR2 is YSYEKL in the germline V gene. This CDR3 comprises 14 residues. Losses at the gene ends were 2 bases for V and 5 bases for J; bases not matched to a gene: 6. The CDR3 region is CASSQQTGLHEQYF. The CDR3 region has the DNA TGCGCCAGCAGCCAACAGACAGGGCTCCACGAGCAGTACTTC.

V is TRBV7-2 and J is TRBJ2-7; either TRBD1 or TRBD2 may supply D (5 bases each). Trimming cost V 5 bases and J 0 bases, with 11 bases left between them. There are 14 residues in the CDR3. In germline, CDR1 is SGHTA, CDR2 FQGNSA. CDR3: CASSTGRSSYEQYF. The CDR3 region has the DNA TGTGCCAGCAGCACGGGACGGAGCTCCTACGAGCAGTACTTC.

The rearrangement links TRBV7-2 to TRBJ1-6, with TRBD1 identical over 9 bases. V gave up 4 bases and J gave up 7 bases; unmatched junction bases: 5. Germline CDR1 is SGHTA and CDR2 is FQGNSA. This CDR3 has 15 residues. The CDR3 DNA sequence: TGTGCCAGCAGCTGGGGGACAGGGTTCAATTCACCCCTCCACTTT. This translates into CASSWGTGFNSPLHF.

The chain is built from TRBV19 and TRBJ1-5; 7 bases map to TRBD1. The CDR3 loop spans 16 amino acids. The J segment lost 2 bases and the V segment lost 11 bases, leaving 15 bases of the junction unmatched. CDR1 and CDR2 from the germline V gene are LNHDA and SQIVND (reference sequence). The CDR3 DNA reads TGTGCCTCCGTAAAAGTCCGGGACAGCGGCAATCAGCCCCAGCATTTT. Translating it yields CASVKVRDSGNQPQHF.

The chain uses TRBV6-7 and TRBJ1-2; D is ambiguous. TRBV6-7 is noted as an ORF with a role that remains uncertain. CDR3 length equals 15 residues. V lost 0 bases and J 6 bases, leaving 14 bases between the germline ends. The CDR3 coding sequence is TGTGCCAGCAGTTACTCTGGGTGGGAGGGAGATGGCTACACCTTC. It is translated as CASSYSGWEGDGYTF.

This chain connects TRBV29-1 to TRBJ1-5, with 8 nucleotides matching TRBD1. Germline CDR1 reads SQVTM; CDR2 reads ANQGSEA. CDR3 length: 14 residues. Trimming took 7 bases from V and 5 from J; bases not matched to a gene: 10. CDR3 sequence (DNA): TGCAGCGCCTTACAGGGGGGAGGGGATCAGCCCCAGCATTTT. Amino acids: CSALQGGGDQPQHF.

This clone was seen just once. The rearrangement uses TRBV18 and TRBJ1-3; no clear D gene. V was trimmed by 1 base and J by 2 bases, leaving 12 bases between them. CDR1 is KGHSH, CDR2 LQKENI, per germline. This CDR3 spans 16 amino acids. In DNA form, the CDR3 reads TGTGCCAGCTCACCACGGACGGGGATGGCTGGAAACACCATATATTTT. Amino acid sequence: CASSPRTGMAGNTIYF.

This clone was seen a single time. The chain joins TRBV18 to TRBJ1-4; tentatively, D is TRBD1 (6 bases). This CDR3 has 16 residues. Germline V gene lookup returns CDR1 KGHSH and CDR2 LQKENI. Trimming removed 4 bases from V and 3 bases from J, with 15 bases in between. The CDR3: CASSLIWTEANEKLFF. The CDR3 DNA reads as TGTGCCAGCTCACTTATCTGGACAGAGGCTAATGAAAAACTGTTTTTT.

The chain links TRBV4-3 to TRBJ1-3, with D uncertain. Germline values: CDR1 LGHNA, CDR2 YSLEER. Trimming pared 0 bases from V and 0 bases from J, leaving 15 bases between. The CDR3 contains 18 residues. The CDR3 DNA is TGCGCCAGCAGCCAAGATACCCCACCTAGCCCCTCTGGAAACACCATATATTTT. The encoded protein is CASSQDTPPSPSGNTIYF.

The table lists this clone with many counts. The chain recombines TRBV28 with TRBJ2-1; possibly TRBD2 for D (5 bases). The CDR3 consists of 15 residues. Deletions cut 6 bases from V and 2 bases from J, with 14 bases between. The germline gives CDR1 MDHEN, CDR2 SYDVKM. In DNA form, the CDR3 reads TGTGCCAGCAGGGCGGGTGACTTGACCTACAATGAGCAGTTCTTC. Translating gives CASRAGDLTYNEQFF.

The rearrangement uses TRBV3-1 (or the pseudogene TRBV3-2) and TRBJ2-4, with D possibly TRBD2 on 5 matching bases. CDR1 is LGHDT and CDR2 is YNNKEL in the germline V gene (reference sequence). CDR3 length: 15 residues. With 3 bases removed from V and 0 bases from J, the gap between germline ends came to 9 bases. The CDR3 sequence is CASSHGEKAKNIQYF. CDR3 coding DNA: TGTGCCAGCAGCCACGGGGAGAAAGCCAAAAACATTCAGTACTTC.

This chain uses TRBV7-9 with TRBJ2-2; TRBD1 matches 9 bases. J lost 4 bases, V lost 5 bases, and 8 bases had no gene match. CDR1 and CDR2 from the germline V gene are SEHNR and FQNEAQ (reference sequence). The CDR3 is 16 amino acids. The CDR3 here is CASSTWTGVSTGELFF. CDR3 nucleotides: TGTGCCAGCAGCACATGGACAGGGGTTAGCACCGGGGAGCTGTTTTTT.

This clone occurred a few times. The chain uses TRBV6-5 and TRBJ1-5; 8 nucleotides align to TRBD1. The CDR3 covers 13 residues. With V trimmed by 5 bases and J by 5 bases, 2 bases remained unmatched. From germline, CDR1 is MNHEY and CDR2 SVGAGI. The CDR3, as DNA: TGTGCCAGCAGTAGACAGGGGCATCAGCCCCAGCATTTT. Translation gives CASSRQGHQPQHF.

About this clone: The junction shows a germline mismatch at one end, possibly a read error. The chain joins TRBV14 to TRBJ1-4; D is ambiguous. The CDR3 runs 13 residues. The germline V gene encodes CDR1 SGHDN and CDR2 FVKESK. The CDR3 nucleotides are TGTGCCAGCAGCCAAGATACGAGGAAAAAGCTGTTTTTT. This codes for CASSQDTRKKLFF.

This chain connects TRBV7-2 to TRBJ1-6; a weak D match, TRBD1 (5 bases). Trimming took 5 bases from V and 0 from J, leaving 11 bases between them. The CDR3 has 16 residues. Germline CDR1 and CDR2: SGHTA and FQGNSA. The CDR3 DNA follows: TGTGCCAGCAGCGACGGGGCAGTCTCCTATAATTCACCCCTCCACTTT. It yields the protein CASSDGAVSYNSPLHF.